This T cell receptor beta chain was identified during a study of human T cells and chemical hapten exposure. Across the study: An area of 2 cm by 1.5 to 2.5 cm on upper inner arm skin received 2% DPC for sensitization.

Each CDR3 protein gets one entry after TCRdb re-called the RACE reads with MiXCR. The top ten clones hold approximately 2.8% of a sample with over 300,000 distinct CDR3 sequences, approximately 5.1% of them seen once. Time point in this sample: pre-sensitization, week 0. The treatment was: therapeutic diphenylcyclopropenone sensitization with weekly scalp DPC. People who gave samples had alopecia, were 18 to 70 years old, and were suitable for DPC. Total RNA was extracted from unfractionated whole blood. Comment on this clonotype: Its antigen is currently unknown.

Study results and limitations: Relative to controls, expanded TCRs formed significantly more large CDR3 similarity clusters.

The input for sequencing was whole blood, taken in connection with sensitization to the hapten diphenylcyclopropenone (DPC). The TCR sequence derives from a woman aged 50 to 60 with alopecia areata. Some clones in this sample may be carry-over from other donors' samples.

Here the CDR3 reads CASSLGEDNSPLHF. The CDR3 DNA reads TGTGCCAGCAGCTTGGGAGAGGATAATTCACCCCTCCACTTT. V usage is TRBV5-5 and J usage is TRBJ1-6; no definite D call. The CDR3 has 14 amino acids. Germline CDR1 is SGHKS and CDR2 is YYEKEE (reference sequence). V lost 0 bases and J 5 bases, leaving 6 bases between the germline ends. The full variable domain, in which reference TRBV5-5 and TRBJ1-6 provide the parts outside the CDR3, is DAGVTQSPTHLIKTRGQQVTLRCSPISGHKSVSWYQQVLGQGPQFIFQYYEKEERGRGNFPDRFSARQFPNYSSELNVNALLLGDSALYLCASSLGEDNSPLHFGNGTRLTVT.